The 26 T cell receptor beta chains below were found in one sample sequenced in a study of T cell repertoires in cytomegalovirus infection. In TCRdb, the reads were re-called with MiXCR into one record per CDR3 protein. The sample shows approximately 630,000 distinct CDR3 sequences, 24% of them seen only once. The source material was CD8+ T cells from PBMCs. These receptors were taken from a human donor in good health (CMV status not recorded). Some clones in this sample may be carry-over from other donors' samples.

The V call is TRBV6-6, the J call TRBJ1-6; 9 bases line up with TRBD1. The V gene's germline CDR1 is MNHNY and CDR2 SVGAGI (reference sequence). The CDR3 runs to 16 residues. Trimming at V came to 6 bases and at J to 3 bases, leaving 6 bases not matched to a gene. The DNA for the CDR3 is TGTGCCAGCAGGGACAGGGGTGAATACTATAATTCACCCCTCCACTTT. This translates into CASRDRGEYYNSPLHF.

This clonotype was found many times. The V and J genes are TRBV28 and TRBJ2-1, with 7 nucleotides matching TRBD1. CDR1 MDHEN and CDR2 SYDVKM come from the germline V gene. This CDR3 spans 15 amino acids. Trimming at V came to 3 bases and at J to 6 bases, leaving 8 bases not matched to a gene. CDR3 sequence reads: CASSFQVTGRNEQFF. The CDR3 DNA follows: TGTGCCAGCAGTTTTCAGGTGACAGGGCGCAATGAGCAGTTCTTC.

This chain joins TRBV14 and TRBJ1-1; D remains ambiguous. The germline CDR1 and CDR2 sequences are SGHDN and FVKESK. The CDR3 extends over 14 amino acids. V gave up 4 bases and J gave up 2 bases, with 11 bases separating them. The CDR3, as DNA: TGTGCCAGCAGCCCTACTCCAAGAAACACTGAAGCTTTCTTT. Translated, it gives CASSPTPRNTEAFF.

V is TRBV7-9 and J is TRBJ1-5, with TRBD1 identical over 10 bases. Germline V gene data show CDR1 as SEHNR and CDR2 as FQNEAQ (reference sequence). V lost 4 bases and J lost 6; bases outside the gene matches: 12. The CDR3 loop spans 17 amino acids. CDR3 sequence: CASSSSGTGVGPQPQHF. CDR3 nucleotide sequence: TGTGCCAGCAGCTCCTCCGGGACAGGGGTGGGTCCTCAGCCCCAGCATTTT.

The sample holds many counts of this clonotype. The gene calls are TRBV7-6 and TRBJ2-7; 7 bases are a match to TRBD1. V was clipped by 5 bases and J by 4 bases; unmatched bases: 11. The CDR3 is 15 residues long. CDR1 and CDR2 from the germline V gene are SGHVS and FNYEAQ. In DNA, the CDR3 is TGTGCCAGCAGCGCCCGGACAGGAGGACCATACGAGCAGTACGTC. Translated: CASSARTGGPYEQYV.

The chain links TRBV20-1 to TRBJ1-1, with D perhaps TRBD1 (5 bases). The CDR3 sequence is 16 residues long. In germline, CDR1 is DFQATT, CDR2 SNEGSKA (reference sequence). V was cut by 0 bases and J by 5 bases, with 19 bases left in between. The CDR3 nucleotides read TGCAGTGCTAGAGATAGGAGCCGGGCCGGGACGACTGAAGCTTTCTTT. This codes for CSARDRSRAGTTEAFF.

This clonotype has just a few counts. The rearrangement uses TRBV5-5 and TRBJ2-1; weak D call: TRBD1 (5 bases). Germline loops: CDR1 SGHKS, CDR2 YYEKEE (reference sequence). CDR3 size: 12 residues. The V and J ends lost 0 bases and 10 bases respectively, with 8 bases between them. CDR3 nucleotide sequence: TGTGCCAGCAGCTTGGATTGGACAGAGCAGTTCTTC. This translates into CASSLDWTEQFF.

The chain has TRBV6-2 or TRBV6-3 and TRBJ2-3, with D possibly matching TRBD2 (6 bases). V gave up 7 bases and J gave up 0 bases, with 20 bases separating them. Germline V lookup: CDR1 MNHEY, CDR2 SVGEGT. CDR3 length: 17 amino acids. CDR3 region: CASTKTWDFPSTDTQYF. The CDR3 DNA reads TGTGCCAGCACCAAAACTTGGGACTTCCCTAGCACAGATACGCAGTATTTT.

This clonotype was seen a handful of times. The DNA of the CDR3 is TGTGCCAGCAGCCGGACAGGGTGGGGGACTGAAGCTTTCTTT. Its protein is CASSRTGWGTEAFF. The gene calls are TRBV3-1 and TRBJ1-1; 8 bases are shared with TRBD1. After removal of 4 bases from V and 5 bases from J, the junction contained 6 bases not matched to a gene. In germline, CDR1 is LGHDT, CDR2 YNNKEL (reference sequence). The CDR3 is 14 amino acids.

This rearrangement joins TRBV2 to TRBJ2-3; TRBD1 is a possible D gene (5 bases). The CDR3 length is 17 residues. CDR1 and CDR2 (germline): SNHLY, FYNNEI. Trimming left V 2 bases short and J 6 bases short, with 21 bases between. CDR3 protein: CASSENSWGRSRDTQYF. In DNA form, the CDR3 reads TGTGCCAGCAGTGAAAATAGTTGGGGCCGAAGCCGTGATACGCAGTATTTT.

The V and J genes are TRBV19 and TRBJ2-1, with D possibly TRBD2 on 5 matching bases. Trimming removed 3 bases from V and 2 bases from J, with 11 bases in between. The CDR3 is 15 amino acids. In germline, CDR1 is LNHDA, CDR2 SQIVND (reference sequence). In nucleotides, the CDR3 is TGTGCCAGTAGTATCGGGGTCAGGACCTACAATGAGCAGTTCTTC. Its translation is CASSIGVRTYNEQFF.

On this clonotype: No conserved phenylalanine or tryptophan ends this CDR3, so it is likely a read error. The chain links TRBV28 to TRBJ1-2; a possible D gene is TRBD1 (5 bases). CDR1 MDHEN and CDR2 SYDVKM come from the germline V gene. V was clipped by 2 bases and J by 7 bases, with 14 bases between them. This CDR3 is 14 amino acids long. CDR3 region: CASSLRGVRSGYTC. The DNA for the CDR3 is TGTGCCAGCAGTTTACGGGGGGTGAGGTCTGGCTACACCTGC.

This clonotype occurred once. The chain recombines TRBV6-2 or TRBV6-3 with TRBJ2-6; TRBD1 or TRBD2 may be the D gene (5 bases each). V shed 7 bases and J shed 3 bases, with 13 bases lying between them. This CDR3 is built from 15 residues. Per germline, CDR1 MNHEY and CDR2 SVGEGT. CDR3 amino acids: CASTLRGSGANVLTF. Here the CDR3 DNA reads TGTGCCAGCACTCTGAGGGGTAGTGGGGCCAACGTCCTGACTTTC.

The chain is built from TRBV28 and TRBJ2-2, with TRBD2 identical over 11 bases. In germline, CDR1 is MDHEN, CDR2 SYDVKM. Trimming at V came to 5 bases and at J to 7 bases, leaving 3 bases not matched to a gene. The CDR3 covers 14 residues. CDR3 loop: CASSDLAGGGELFF. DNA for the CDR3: TGTGCCAGCAGTGATCTAGCGGGGGGCGGGGAGCTGTTTTTT.

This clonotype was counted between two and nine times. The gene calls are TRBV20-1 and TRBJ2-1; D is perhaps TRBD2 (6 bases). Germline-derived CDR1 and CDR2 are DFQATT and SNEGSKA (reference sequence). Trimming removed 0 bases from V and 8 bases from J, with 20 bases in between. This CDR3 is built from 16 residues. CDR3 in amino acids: CSARDNVRAAGDEQFF. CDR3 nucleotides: TGCAGTGCTAGAGATAATGTCAGGGCAGCGGGCGATGAGCAGTTCTTC.

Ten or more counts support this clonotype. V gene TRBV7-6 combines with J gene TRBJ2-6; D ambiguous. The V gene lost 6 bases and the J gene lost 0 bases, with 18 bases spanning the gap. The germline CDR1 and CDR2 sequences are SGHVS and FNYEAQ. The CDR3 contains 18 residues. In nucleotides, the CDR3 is TGTGCCAGCAGAGATCGTGAAGACCCCTACTCTGGGGCCAACGTCCTGACTTTC. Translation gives CASRDREDPYSGANVLTF. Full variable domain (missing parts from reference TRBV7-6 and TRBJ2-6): GAGVSQSPRYKVTKRGQDVALRCDPISGHVSLYWYRQALGQGPEFLTYFNYEAQQDKSGLPNDRFSAERPEGSISTLTIQRTEQRDSAMYRCASRDREDPYSGANVLTFGAGSRLTVL.

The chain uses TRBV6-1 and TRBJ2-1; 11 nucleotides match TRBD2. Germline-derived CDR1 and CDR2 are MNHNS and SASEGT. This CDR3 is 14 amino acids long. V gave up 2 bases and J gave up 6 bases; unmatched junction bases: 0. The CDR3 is CASSELAGGNEQFF. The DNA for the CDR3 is TGTGCCAGCAGTGAACTAGCGGGGGGCAATGAGCAGTTCTTC.

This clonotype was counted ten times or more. The CDR3 region has the DNA TGTGCCAGCCATAATTCACCCCTCCACTTT. Protein: CASHNSPLHF. The rearrangement joins TRBV7-9 to TRBJ1-6; D unresolved. Trimming took off 8 bases at V and 5 bases at J, with 1 base between the two ends. Germline loops: CDR1 SEHNR, CDR2 FQNEAQ (reference sequence). The CDR3 extends over 10 amino acids.

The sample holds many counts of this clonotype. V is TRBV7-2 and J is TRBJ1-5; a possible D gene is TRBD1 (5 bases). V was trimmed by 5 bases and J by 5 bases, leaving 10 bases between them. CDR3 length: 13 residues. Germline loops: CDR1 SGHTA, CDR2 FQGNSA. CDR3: CASSQWTHQPQHF. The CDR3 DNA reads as TGTGCCAGCAGCCAATGGACACATCAGCCCCAGCATTTT.

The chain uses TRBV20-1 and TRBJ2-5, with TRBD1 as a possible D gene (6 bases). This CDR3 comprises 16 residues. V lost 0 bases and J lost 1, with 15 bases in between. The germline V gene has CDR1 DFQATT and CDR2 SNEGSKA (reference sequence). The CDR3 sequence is CSAREELTGRQETQYF. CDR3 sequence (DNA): TGCAGTGCTAGAGAGGAGCTGACAGGACGCCAAGAGACCCAGTACTTC.

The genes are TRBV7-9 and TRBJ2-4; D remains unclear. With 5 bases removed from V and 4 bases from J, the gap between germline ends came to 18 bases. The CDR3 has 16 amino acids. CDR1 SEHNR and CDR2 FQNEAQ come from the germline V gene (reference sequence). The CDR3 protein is CASSPSGLMGKNIQYF. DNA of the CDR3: TGTGCCAGCAGCCCCTCGGGCCTTATGGGAAAAAACATTCAGTACTTC.

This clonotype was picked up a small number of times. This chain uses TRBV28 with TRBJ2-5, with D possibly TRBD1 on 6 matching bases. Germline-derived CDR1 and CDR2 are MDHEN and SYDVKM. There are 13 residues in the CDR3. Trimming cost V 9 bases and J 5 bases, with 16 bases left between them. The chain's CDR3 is CASLSGHKETQYF. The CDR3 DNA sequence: TGTGCCAGTCTTTCGGGACACAAGGAGACCCAGTACTTC.

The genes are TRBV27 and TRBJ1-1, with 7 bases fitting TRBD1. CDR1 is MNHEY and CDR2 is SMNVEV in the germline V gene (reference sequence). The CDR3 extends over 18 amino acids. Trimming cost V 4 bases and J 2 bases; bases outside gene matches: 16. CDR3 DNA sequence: TGTGCCAGCAGTTCGAACAGGGGAGGATGGGGGCTAAACACTGAAGCTTTCTTT. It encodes CASSSNRGGWGLNTEAFF.

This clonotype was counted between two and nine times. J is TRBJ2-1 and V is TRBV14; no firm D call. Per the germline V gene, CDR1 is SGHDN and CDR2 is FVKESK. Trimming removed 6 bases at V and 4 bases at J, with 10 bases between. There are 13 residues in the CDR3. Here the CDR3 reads CASSPAGYNEQFF. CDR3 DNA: TGTGCCAGCAGTCCCGCCGGTTACAATGAGCAGTTCTTC. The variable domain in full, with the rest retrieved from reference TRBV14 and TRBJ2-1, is EAGVTQFPSHSVIEKGQTVTLRCDPISGHDNLYWYRRVMGKEIKFLLHFVKESKQDESGMPNNRFLAERTGGTYSTLKVQPAELEDSGVYFCASSPAGYNEQFFGPGTRLTVL.

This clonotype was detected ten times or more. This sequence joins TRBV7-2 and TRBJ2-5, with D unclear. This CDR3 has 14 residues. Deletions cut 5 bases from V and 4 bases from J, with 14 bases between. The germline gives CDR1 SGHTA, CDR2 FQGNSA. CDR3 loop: CASSPEVVRETQYF. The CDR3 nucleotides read TGTGCCAGCAGCCCAGAGGTAGTCCGAGAGACCCAGTACTTC.

The DNA for the CDR3 is TGTGCCAGCAGCTTCGACGGGGGTGACGCCGGGGAGCTGTTTTTT. Amino acids: CASSFDGGDAGELFF. The chain carries TRBV7-3 and TRBJ2-2; possibly TRBD2 for D (6 bases). V gave up 3 bases and J gave up 6 bases, with 14 bases separating them. Germline CDR1 and CDR2: SGHTA and FQGTGA. The CDR3 length is 15 residues.